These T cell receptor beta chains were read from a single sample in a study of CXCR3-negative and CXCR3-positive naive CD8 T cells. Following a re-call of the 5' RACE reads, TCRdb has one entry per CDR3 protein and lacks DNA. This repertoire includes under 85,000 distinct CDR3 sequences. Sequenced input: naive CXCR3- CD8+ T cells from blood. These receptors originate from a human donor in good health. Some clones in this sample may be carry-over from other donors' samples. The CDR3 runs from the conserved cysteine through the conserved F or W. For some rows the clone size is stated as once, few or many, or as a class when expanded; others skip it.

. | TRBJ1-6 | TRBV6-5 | CASSYSMIGLEPLHF
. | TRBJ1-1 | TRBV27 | CASSLLRSSGAETEAFF
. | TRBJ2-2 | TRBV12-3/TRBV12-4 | CAEGPNISGELFF
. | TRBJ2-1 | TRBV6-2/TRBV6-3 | CASSPGQYNEQFF
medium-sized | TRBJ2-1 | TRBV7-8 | CASRPTRGYNEQFF
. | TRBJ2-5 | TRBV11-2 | CASSYGGWHQETQYF
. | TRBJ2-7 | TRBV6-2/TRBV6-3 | CASRSPGQGSPYEQYF
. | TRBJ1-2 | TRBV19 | CASGIRGHGYTF
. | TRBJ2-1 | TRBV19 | CASTLDRQNSYNEQFF
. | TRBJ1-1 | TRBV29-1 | CSVVQAAEAFF
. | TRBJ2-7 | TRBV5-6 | CASSPTPGQPGEQYF
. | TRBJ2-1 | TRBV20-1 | CSARDPPAGGSRSYNEQFF
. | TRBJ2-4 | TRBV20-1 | CSARHPLTGVENIQYF
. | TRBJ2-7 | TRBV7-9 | CASSRPAGYEQYF
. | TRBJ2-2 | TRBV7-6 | CASSSTPGGTNTGELFF
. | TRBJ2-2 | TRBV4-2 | CASSLRTGQTNTGELFF
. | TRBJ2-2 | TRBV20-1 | CSARSPTSGDTGELFF
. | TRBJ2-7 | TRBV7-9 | CASSSSGGTGDFYEQYF
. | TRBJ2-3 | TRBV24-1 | CATSDLVGGTDTQYF
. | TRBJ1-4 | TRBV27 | CASSLSRGANEKLFF
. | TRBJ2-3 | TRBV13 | CASSLKEDGTDTQYF
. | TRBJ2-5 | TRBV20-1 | CSAPTPETQYF
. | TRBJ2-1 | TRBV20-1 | CSARGISGGPIYNEQFF
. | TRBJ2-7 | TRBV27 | CASSLTGNYEQYF
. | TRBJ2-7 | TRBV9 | CASSVGGSSSGEQYF
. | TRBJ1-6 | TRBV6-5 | CASSEDSPSPLHF
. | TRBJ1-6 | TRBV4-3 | CASSHSDTTSSYNSPLHF
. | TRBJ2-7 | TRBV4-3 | CASSPGGQAYEQYF
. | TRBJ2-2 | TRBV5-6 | CASSLDVGAGTGELFF
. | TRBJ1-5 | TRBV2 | CASSTGVVNQPQHF
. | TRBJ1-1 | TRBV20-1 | CSVPYGENTEAFF